The entry below describes one T cell receptor (beta chain). In the original processing: Reference gene primer amplification in the assay estimated nucleated cell counts. Assay: immunoSEQ multiplex PCR; the TCRdb copy retains only in-frame clones and omits some. V and J calls and clone size are as listed in that table; D and trimming were resolved from the DNA. The repertoire holds about 300,000 clones, with about nine tenths as singletons. The data were taken from a study of blood T cell repertoires in COVID-19. On the study more broadly: Nucleic acid was either cDNA or gDNA, and it came from T cells, B-cell-depleted T cells, or PBMCs.

Researchers sorted participants into cohorts using their self-reported clinical history. Recovered status in Cohort 3 required two negative PCRs, clearance, or symptom resolution. The V gene's germline CDR1 is MNHEY and CDR2 SVGAGI. The V segment lost 7 bases and the J segment 9 bases; nucleotides outside the gene matches: 4. CDR3 length equals 13 residues. The chain links TRBV6-5 to TRBJ2-7; 15 bases agree with TRBD2. Sequences were obtained from PBMCs or T cells enriched from blood (not recorded which). The clonotype was recovered from a man in his thirties or forties who had recovered from COVID-19. CDR3 in amino acids: CASKGLAGGRQYF. The CDR3 bases are TGTGCCAGCAAGGGACTAGCGGGGGGCCGGCAGTACTTC.